The clone carrying this T cell receptor (beta chain) was counted a single time. No antigen is known for it. The data were obtained in a study of T cell repertoires in cytomegalovirus infection. On the study more broadly: HLA-B-restricted CMV epitopes that are well studied, plus recently identified HLA-C-restricted ones, were used by the study. CMV infection plus the matching HLA type was flagged by public TCR beta signatures.

CDR1 is SEHNR and CDR2 is FQNEAQ in the germline V gene (reference sequence). The V gene lost 2 bases and the J gene lost 5 bases, with 15 bases spanning the gap. The CDR3 totals 15 residues. TCRdb independently ran MiXCR on the reads; one entry per CDR3 protein. The sample has about 330,000 distinct CDR3 sequences, around a third seen once. Whole-study results and caveats: In two of eight donors, the top clonotype was HLA-C-restricted CMV-specific.

The material sequenced was cultured PBMCs, taken from culture after CMV antigen stimulation. The receptor was isolated from a human donor in good health (CMV status not recorded). Some clones in this sample may be carry-over from other donors' samples. The chain has TRBV7-9 and TRBJ1-1; D is undetermined. The CDR3 DNA reads as TGTGCCAGCAGCTTATTTCAGGACGTGGGGACTGAAGCTTTCTTT. Protein: CASSLFQDVGTEAFF.